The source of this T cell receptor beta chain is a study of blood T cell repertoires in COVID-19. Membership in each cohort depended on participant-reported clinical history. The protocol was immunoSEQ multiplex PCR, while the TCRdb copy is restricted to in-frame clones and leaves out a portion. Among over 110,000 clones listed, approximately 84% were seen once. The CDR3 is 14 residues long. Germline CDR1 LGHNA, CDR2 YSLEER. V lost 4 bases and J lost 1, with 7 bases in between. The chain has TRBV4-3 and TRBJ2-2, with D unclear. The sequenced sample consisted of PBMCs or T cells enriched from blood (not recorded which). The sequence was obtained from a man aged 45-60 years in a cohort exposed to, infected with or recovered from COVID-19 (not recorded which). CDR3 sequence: CASSLELNTGELFF. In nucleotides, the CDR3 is TGCGCCAGCAGCCTCGAACTGAACACCGGGGAGCTGTTTTTT.